This TCR beta chain was obtained from a study of OX40 agonist ivuxolimab in advanced cancers. Profiled with immunoSEQ multiplex PCR; TCRdb holds only in-frame clones, not every one. The sample consists of tens of thousands of clones, roughly 90% of them appearing once. The ends were cut back, 0 bases at V and 1 base at J, with 4 bases in the middle. This CDR3 region has 13 residues. In germline, CDR1 is GTSNPN, CDR2 SVGIG (reference sequence). This sequence joins TRBV30 and TRBJ1-5; no clear D gene. The material was CD4+ or CD8+ T cells sorted from blood, obtained in a trial of the OX40 agonist ivuxolimab. This clonotype was sampled from an adult with an advanced solid tumor such as melanoma, head and neck, liver or kidney cancer. This CDR3 reads CAWSVQSNQPQHF. DNA of the CDR3: TGTGCCTGGAGTGTACAAAGCAATCAGCCCCAGCATTTT.